These T cell receptor beta chains were read from a single sample in a study of CD8 T cells in Susac syndrome. Using its own MiXCR run on the immunoSEQ multiplex PCR reads, TCRdb lists one record per CDR3 protein. The sample lists roughly 220,000 distinct CDR3 sequences, 94% occurring once. The source material was CD4+ T cells from PBMCs. The receptors shown here come from a human donor with Susac syndrome. Both conserved end residues are part of each CDR3. The order of the fields is D gene, J gene, V gene, CDR3 protein, CDR3 DNA. The D gene is left open where the match is weak.

>TRBD2|TRBJ2-5|TRBV7-2
CASSLEGTSGGETQYF
TGTGCCAGCAGCTTAGAAGGGACTAGCGGGGGAGAGACCCAGTACTTC
>TRBD1|TRBJ2-2|TRBV24-1
CATSDLGQGAGSHGELFF
TGTGCCACCAGTGATCTGGGACAGGGGGCGGGCAGTCACGGGGAGCTGTTTTTT
>TRBD1|TRBJ1-1|TRBV30
CAWIGTGSAEAFF
TGTGCCTGGATAGGGACAGGGAGCGCTGAAGCTTTCTTT
>-|TRBJ2-1|TRBV19
CASVGLGNEQFF
TGTGCCAGTGTCGGGCTGGGGAATGAGCAGTTCTTC
>-|TRBJ1-3|TRBV30
CAWDPAGERNTIYF
TGTGCCTGGGACCCGGCAGGGGAGAGAAACACCATATATTTT
>-|TRBJ2-2|TRBV30
CACKRGYTGELFF
TGTGCCTGCAAAAGGGGTTACACCGGGGAGCTGTTTTTT
>-|TRBJ1-1|TRBV12-3/TRBV12-4
CASGERVGTEAFF
TGTGCCAGCGGTGAACGGGTCGGCACTGAAGCTTTCTTT
>TRBD1|TRBJ2-5|TRBV3-1
CASSPSGTEETQYF
TGTGCCAGCAGCCCCTCCGGGACAGAAGAGACCCAGTACTTC
>-|TRBJ1-2|TRBV5-5
CASSVDVGYTF
TGTGCCAGCAGCGTGGACGTTGGCTACACCTTC
>-|TRBJ1-1|TRBV7-2
CASSLRGETEAFF
TGTGCCAGCAGCTTAAGGGGTGAAACTGAAGCTTTCTTT
>-|TRBJ1-6|TRBV27
CASSYGWDSPLHF
TGTGCCAGCAGCTATGGCTGGGATTCACCCCTCCACTTT
>-|TRBJ2-5|TRBV20-1
CSAVRGGVVETQYF
TGCAGTGCTGTCAGGGGGGGGGTTGTGGAGACCCAGTACTTC